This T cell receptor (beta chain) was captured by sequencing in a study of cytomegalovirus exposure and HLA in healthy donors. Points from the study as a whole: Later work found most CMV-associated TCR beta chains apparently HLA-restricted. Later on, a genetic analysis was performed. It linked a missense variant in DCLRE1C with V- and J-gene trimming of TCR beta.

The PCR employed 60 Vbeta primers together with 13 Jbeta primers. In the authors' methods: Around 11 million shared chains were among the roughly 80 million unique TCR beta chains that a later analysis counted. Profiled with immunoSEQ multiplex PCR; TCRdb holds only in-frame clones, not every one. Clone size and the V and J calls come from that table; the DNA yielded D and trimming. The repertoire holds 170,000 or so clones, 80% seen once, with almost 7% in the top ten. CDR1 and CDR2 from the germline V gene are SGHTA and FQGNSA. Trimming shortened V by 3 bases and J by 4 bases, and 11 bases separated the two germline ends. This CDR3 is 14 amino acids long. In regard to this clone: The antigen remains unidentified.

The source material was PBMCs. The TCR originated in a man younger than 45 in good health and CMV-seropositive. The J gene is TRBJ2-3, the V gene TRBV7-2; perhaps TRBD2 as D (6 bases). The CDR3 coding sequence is TGTGCCAGCAGCTTGGGGGGTTCAGCAGATACGCAGTATTTT. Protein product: CASSLGGSADTQYF.